This T cell receptor beta chain derives from a study of shared clonotypes between healthy human individuals (dated by TCRdb to between 2020 and 2021). Looking at the study overall: The cohort comprised a couple of women and a few men aged 18 to 49 years. Libraries were prepared and TCR repertoires were sequenced by different laboratories using diverse techniques, in order to increase sequencing depth and limit assay-specific biases. Per donor, three plates each were used for CD4 naive and CD4 memory, two for CD8 naive, and one for CD8 memory. Each donor's leukapheresis produced roughly between roughly 0.85 and 9.5 billion PBMCs. The study deeply sequenced blood TCR repertoires of roughly five healthy adults to estimate repertoire size and the extent of clonotype sharing between individuals.

Note on this clone: Its recognized antigen is unknown. Per-base qualities were not stored, and no clone one base away is much larger.

Using the deep immunoSEQ assay, multiplex PCR amplified TCR CDR3 regions from genomic DNA. For each cell subset, the extracted genomic DNA was distributed evenly across all wells of several immunoSEQ 96-well plates, and each plate served as one replicate. For sorted subsets, roughly 200 ng of genomic DNA, equivalent to 30,000 or so T cell genomes, went into each replicate PCR. Purified libraries were measured with a Qubit 3.0 fluorometer, size-checked on a Bioanalyzer 2100, and measured again with the KAPA Library Quantification kit. Every immunoSEQ 96-well plate was sequenced on a separate single-read 150-cycle Illumina NextSeq 550 flow cell. On the authors' methods: Because the immunoSEQ output included only junctional sequences and no quality scores, the filtering could not be the same as the filtering used for full-length reads. To assign V/J genes and CDR3, sequences were annotated against IMGT germline references using PyIR, a Python wrapper for IgBLAST v1.9. Any read was removed if the V/J assignment was weak (E-value above 1e-6), the CDR3 was missing, or the read contained stop codons, out-of-frame junctions, or ambiguous translated residues. A V3J clonotype was defined by an identical inferred V gene, J gene, and CDR3 amino acid sequence. To compute the percentage overlap between repertoires, the number of shared unique clonotypes was divided by the size of the smaller repertoire. RTK rarefaction, the Chao1 estimator, and Recon v2.1 estimates of unobserved clonotypes were used to assess repertoire richness. OLGA was used to compute generation probabilities for all TCRbeta clonotypes that the gDNA method yielded from a few donors. TCRdb mirrors the immuneACCESS table, restricted to in-frame sequences. Some clones are absent from its copies; in checked studies, under half trace to an unresolved V gene, and the reason for the others is unknown. The V and J calls and clone size come from that table; D and trimming were worked out from the DNA. The sample has millions of clones on record, about 92% of them singletons. 1.5% to 2% of the sample lies in the top ten.

Study-level results and caveats: Naive subsets generally had larger estimated clonotype richness than memory subsets. Rarefaction of sorted-subset datasets indicated incomplete sequencing despite the large sequencing depth. Sampling was limited to blood, and TCR repertoires in tissue likely differ from TCR repertoires in blood. Higher generation probabilities were observed for clonotypes shared by all four sorted-subset donors than for non-shared clonotypes. Based on pairwise subsampling, the degree of clonotype sharing among donors was expected to be affected by sequencing depth. Sharing across a handful of donors was observed for approximately 5% of naive CD4, under 4% of naive CD8, roughly 2.3% of memory CD4, and around 0.4% of memory CD8 clonotypes. Because the study included only a small number of donors, the genetic and exposure-history diversity represented was limited.

CD8 naive samples were CD45RO-negative cells positively selected for CCR7, giving a CD45RA+CCR7+ population that excluded TemRA cells. Donors were healthy HIV-negative adults with no recently reported acute infections or vaccinations. Every donor was a Caucasian adult residing in Nashville, Tennessee, USA. Blood was obtained by leukapheresis, after which PBMCs were separated by Ficoll-Histopaque density gradient centrifugation and cryopreserved in liquid nitrogen vapor phase. Analytical flow cytometry was used to check the purity and quantity of every magnetically sorted T cell population. From each sorted fraction, genomic DNA was isolated and quantified by UV absorbance on a Nanodrop 2000c. The CDR3 runs 16 residues from the cysteine to the phenylalanine. The only DNA kept is the CDR3, 48 bases in frame from the first base. V is clipped by 3 bases and J by 0 bases, and the sequence between their germline boundaries is 12 bases long. From a lookup of the germline V gene, CDR1 and CDR2 are SGDLS and YYNGEE.

Specimen: naive CD8+ T cells from PBMCs. Read against the paper, the sample's cell subset or site label means: CD45RA+CCR7+. In this chain, TRBV9 is recombined with TRBJ1-4; TRBD1 might be the D gene, on 5 matching bases. The clonotype originates from a man aged 18 to 29 in good health. Some clones in this sample may be carry-over from other donors' samples. This receptor carries the CDR3 CASSEIPGPTNEKLFF. The nucleotide sequence reads as follows: TGTGCCAGCAGCGAGATCCCGGGACCAACTAATGAAAAACTGTTTTTT. Supplemented by the reference TRBV9 and TRBJ1-4 proteins around the CDR3, the complete variable domain is DSGVTQTPKHLITATGQRVTLRCSPRSGDLSVYWYQQSLDQGLQFLIQYYNGEERAKGNILERFSAQQFPDLHSELNLSSLELGDSALYFCASSEIPGPTNEKLFFGSGTQLSVL.